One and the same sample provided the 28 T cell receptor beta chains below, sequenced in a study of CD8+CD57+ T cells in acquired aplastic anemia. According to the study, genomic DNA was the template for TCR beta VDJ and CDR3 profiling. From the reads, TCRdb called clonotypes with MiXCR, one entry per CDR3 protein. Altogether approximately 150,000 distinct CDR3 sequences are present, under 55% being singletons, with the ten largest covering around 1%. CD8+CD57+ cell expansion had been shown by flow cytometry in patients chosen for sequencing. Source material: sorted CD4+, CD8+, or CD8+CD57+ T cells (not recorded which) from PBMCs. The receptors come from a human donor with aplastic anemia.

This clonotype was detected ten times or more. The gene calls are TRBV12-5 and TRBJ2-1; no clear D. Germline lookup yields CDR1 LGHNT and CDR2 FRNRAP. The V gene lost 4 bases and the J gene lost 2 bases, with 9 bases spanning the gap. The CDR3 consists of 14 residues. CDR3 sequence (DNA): TGTGCTAGTGGTTCGGACGGAACCTACAATGAGCAGTTCTTC. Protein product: CASGSDGTYNEQFF.

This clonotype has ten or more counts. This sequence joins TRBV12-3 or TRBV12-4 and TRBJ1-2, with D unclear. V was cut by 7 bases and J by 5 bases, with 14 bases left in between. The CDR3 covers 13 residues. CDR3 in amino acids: CASTATTAYGYTF. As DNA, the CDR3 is TGTGCCAGCACGGCGACGACCGCTTATGGCTACACCTTC.

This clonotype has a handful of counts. CDR3 loop: CASSHRTSGGGEQFF. For the CDR3, the DNA is TGTGCCAGCAGCCACCGGACTAGCGGGGGGGGTGAGCAGTTCTTC. The genes are TRBV5-4 and TRBJ2-1, with 15 bases identical to TRBD2. Germline assignment: CDR1 SGHNT and CDR2 YYREEE (reference sequence). V was pared by 4 bases and J by 9 bases, with 5 bases of the junction left unmatched. CDR3 length: 15 residues. Together with reference TRBV5-4 and TRBJ2-1, the CDR3 gives the full variable domain: ETGVTQSPTHLIKTRGQQVTLRCSSQSGHNTVSWYQQALGQGPQFIFQYYREEENGRGNFPPRFSGLQFPNYSSELNVNALELDDSALYLCASSHRTSGGGEQFFGPGTRLTVL.

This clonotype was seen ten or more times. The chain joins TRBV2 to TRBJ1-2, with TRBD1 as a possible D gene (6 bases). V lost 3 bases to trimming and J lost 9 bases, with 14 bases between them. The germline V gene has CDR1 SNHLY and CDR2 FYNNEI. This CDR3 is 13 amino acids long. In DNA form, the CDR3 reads TGTGCCAGCAGTGACCGAGGGGGTACTCGCTACACCTTC. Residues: CASSDRGGTRYTF. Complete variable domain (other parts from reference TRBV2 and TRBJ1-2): EPEVTQTPSHQVTQMGQEVILRCVPISNHLYFYWYRQILGQKVEFLVSFYNNEISEKSEIFDDQFSVERPDGSNFTLKIRSTKLEDSAMYFCASSDRGGTRYTFGSGTRLTVV.

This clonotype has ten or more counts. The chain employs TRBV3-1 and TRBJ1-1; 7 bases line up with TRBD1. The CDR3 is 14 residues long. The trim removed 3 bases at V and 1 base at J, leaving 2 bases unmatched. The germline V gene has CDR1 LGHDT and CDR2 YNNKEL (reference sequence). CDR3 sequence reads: CASSHRDRNTEAFF. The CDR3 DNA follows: TGTGCCAGCAGCCACCGGGACAGGAACACTGAAGCTTTCTTT. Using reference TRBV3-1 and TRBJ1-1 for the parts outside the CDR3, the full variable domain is DTAVSQTPKYLVTQMGNDKSIKCEQNLGHDTMYWYKQDSKKFLKIMFSYNNKELIINETVPNRFSPKSPDKAHLNLHINSLELGDSAVYFCASSHRDRNTEAFFGQGTRLTVV.

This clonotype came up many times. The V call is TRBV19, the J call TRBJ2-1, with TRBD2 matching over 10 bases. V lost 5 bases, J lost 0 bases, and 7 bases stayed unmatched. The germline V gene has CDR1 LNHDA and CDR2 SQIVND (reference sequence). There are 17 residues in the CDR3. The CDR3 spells CASSPGLAVPSYNEQFF. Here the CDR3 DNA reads TGTGCCAGTAGTCCCGGACTAGCGGTTCCCTCCTACAATGAGCAGTTCTTC.

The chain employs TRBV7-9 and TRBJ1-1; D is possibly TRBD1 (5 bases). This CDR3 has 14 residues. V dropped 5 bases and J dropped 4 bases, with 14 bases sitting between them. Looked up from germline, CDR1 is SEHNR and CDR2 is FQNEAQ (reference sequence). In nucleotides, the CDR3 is TGTGCCAGCAGCCTGGACACGAGTAGCACTGAAGCTTTCTTT. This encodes CASSLDTSSTEAFF.

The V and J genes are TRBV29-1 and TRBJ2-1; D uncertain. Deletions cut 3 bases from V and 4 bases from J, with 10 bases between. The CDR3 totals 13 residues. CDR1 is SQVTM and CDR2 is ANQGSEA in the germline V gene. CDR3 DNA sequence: TGCAGCGTTGATGGGCGGAGATACAATGAGCAGTTCTTC. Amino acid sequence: CSVDGRRYNEQFF.

The CDR3, as DNA: TGCAGTGCTAGTGGACTAGCGCTTAGCTCCTACGAGCAGTACTTC. Translation gives CSASGLALSSYEQYF. V gene TRBV20-1 combines with J gene TRBJ2-7; 9 nucleotides agree with TRBD2. Trimming at V came to 3 bases and at J to 0 bases, leaving 6 bases not matched to a gene. Germline V lookup: CDR1 DFQATT, CDR2 SNEGSKA (reference sequence). The CDR3 covers 15 residues.

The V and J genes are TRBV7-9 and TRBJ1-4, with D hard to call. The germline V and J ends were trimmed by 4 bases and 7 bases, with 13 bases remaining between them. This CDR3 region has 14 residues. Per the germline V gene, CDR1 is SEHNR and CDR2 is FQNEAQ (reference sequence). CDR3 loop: CASSSPKEGEKLFF. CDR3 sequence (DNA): TGTGCCAGCAGCTCACCGAAGGAGGGTGAAAAACTGTTTTTT.

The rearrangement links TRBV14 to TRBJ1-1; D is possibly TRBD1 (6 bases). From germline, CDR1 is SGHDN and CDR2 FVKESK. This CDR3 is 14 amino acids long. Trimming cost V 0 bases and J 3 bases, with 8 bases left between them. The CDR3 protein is CASSQEGGYTEAFF. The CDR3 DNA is TGTGCCAGCAGCCAAGAAGGGGGATACACTGAAGCTTTCTTT.

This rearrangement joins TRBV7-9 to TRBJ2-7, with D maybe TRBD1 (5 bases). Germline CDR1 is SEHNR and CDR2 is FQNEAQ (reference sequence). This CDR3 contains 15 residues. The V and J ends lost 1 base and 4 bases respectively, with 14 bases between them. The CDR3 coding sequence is TGTGCCAGCAGCTTAGTAAGGGGCCTCCTATACGAGCAGTACTTC. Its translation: CASSLVRGLLYEQYF.

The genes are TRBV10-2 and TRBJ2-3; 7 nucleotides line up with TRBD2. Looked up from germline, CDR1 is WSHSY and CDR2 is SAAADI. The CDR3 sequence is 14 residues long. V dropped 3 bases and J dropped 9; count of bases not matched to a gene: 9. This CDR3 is CASSEAPGLTTQYF. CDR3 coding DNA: TGCGCCAGCAGTGAAGCCCCGGGACTAACAACGCAGTATTTT.

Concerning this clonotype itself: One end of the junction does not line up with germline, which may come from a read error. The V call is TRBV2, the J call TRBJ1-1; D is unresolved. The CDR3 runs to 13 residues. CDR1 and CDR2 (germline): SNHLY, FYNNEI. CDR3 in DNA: TGTGCCAGCTATAGGGCCAAGAACACGGAAGCTTTCTTT. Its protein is CASYRAKNTEAFF.

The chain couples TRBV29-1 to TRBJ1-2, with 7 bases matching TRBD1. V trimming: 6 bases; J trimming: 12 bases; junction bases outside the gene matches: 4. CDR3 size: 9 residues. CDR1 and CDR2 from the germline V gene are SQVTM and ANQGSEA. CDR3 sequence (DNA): TGCAGCGTCACAGGGGAAGACACCTTC. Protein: CSVTGEDTF.

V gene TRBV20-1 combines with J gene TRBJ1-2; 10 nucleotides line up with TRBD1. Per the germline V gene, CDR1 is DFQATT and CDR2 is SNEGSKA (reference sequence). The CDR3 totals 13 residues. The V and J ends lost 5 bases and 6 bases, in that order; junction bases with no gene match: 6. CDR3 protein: CSAAPGQGDGYTF. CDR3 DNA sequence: TGCAGTGCTGCCCCCGGACAGGGGGATGGCTACACCTTC.

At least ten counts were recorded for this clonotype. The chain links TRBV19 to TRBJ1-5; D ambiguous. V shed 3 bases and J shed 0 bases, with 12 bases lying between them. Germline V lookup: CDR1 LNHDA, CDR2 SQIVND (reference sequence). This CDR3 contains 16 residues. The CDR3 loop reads CASSIVSLLSNQPQHF. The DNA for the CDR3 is TGTGCCAGTAGTATTGTCAGTCTCCTTAGCAATCAGCCCCAGCATTTT.

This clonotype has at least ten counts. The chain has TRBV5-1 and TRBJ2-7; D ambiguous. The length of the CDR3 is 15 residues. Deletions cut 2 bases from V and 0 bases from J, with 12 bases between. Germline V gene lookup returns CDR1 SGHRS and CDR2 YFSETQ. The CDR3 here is CASSFGEPVSYEQYF. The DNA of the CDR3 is TGCGCCAGCAGCTTTGGTGAACCCGTCTCCTACGAGCAGTACTTC.

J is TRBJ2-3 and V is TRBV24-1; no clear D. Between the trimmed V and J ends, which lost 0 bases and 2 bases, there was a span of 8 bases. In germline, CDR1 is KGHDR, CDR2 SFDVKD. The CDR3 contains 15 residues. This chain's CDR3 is CATSDLALDTDTQYF. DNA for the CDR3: TGTGCCACCAGTGATTTGGCCCTAGACACAGATACGCAGTATTTT.

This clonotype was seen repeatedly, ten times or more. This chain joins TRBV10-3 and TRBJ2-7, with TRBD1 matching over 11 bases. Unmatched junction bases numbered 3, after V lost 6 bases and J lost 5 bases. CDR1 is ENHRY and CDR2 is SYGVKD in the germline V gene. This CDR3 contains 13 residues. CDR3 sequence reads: CAIRGQGEDEQYF. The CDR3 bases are TGTGCCATCAGGGGACAGGGGGAGGACGAGCAGTACTTC.

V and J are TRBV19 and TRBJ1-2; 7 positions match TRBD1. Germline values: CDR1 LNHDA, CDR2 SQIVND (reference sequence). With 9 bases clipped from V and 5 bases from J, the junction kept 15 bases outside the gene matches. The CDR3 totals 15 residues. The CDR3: CASSDEQGLIYGYTF. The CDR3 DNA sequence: TGTGCCAGCAGCGATGAACAGGGGCTGATATATGGCTACACCTTC.

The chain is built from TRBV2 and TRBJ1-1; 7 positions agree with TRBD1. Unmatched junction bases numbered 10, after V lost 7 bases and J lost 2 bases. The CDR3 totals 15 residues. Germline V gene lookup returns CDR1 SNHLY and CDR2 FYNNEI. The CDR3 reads CASKGTVSGNTEAFF. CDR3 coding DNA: TGTGCCAGCAAAGGGACAGTCTCTGGAAACACTGAAGCTTTCTTT.

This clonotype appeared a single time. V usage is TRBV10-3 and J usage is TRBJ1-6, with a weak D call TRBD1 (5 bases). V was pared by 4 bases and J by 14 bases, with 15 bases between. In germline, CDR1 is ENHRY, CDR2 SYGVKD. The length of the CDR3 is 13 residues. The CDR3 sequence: CAISGSLGETLHF. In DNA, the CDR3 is TGTGCCATCAGTGGCTCCCTAGGGGAAACCCTCCACTTT.

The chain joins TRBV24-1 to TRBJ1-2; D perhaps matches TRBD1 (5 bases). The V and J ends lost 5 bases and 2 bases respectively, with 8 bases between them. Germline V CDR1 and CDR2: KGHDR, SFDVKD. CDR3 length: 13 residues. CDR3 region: CATSVTENYGYTF. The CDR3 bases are TGTGCCACCAGTGTGACAGAAAACTATGGCTACACCTTC.

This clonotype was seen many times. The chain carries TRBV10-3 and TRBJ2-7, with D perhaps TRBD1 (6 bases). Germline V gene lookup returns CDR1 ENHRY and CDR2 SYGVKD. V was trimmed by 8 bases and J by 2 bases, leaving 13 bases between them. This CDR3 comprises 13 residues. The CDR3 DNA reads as TGTGCCATCCGCGCCGGACAGCCCTACGAGCAGTACTTC. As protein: CAIRAGQPYEQYF.

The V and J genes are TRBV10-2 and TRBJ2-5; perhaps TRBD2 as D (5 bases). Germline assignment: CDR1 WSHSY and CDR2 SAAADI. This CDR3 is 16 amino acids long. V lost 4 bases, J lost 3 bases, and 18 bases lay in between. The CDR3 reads CASSAGVPRVEETQYF. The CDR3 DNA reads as TGCGCCAGCAGTGCGGGTGTACCGCGGGTGGAAGAGACCCAGTACTTC.

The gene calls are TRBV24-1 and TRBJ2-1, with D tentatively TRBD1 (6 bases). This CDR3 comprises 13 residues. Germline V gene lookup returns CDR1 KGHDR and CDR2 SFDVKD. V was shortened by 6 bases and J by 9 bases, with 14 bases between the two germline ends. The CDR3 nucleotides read TGTGCCACCAGTCGGGGACAAGGGACTGAGCAGTTCTTC. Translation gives CATSRGQGTEQFF.

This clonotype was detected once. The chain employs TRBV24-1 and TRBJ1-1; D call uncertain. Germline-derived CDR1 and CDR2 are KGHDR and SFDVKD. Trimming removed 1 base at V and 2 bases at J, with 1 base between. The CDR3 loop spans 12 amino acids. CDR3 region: CATSDFNTEAFF. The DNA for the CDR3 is TGTGCCACCAGTGATTTCAACACTGAAGCTTTCTTT.